This T cell receptor (beta chain) was sequenced for a study of immune characterization of retroperitoneal liposarcoma. TCRdb called the PCR reads again in MiXCR, with one record for every CDR3 protein. The table records 9,500 or so distinct CDR3 sequences, under 35% of them present only once. This CDR3 is 14 amino acids long. V gave up 3 bases and J gave up 11 bases; unmatched junction bases: 9. Germline V gives CDR1 MRHNA, CDR2 SNTAGT. This chain uses TRBV6-4 with TRBJ2-5, with 10 bases that match TRBD1. The TCR originated in a male donor with retroperitoneal liposarcoma. The sample taken for sequencing was tumor tissue. CDR3 loop: CASSETGGTDEQYF. The CDR3 DNA follows: TGTGCCAGCAGTGAGACAGGGGGCACGGATGAGCAGTACTTC.